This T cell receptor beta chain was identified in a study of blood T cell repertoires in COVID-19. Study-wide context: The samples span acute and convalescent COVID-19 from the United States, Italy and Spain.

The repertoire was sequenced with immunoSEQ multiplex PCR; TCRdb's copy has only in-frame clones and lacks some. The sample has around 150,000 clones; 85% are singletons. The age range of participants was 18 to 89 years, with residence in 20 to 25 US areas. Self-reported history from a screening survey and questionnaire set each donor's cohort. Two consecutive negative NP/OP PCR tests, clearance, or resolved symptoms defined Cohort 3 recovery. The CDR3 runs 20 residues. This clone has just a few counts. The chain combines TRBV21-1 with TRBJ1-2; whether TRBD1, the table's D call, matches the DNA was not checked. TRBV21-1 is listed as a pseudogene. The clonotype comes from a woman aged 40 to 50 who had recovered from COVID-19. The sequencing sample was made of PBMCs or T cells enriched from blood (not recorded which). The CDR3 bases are TGTGCCGGGTTACTCCCCTTTCTGCCGGGACAGGGGGCGCGGAGCTATGGCTACACCTTC. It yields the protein CAGLLPFLPGQGARSYGYTF.